This T cell receptor beta chain was identified in a study of control samples from healthy donors and cancer patients. The CDR3 runs to 13 residues. Trimming took 0 bases from V and 7 from J, leaving 7 bases between them. Germline V CDR1 and CDR2: SGHRS, YFSETQ. The protocol was immunoSEQ multiplex PCR, while the TCRdb copy is restricted to in-frame clones and leaves out a portion. The table lists about 58,000 clones, 94% of them singletons, with around 3.7% in the top ten. The specimen was blood. The rearrangement uses TRBV5-1 and TRBJ1-4, with D uncertain. The receptor was isolated from a man younger than 45 in good health. The CDR3, as DNA: TGCGCCAGCAGCTTGGTATCTAGTGAAAAACTGTTTTTT. This encodes CASSLVSSEKLFF.